This TCR beta chain originates from a study of post-analysis software for immune sequencing data. Study in general: Progressive-relapsing, secondary progressive and relapsing-remitting multiple sclerosis were among the disease courses included. General study results and limits: Included in a set of about 5 TRBV segments more frequent in patients than controls were TRBV5-6, TRBV5-1 and TRBV20-1.

Prepared TCR beta cDNA libraries contained unique molecular identifiers. Between roughly 1 and 10 million T cells gave rise to 500,000 to 650,000 cDNA molecules. TCRdb itself ran the PCR reads through MiXCR, one entry per CDR3 protein. The sample has 700,000 to 800,000 distinct CDR3 sequences; roughly 27% are singletons. The sample holds many counts of this clonotype. No antigen is known for it. Germline V gives CDR1 SQVTM, CDR2 ANQGSEA. Trimming cost V 4 bases and J 4 bases, with 7 bases left between them. The CDR3 has 11 amino acids. The chain carries TRBV29-1 and TRBJ2-5; D unresolved. The sequence came from a girl aged 10-17 years with multiple sclerosis. Sequencing was carried out using blood. CDR3 region: CSVAQPETQYF. CDR3 sequence (DNA): TGCAGCGTTGCTCAGCCAGAGACCCAGTACTTC.